The 15 T cell receptor beta chains given below trace back to one sample, sequenced in a study of T cells after yellow fever vaccination. TCRdb analysed the 5' RACE reads with MiXCR anew, one entry per CDR3 protein. The sample shows some 500,000 distinct CDR3 sequences, approximately 13% of them seen only once. Here the sequenced sample was PBMCs, taken on the day of the yellow fever booster vaccination. Receptor source: a man aged 25 to 45 who received the YFV17D yellow fever vaccine.

The V call is TRBV5-1, the J call TRBJ2-3; TRBD2 matches at 13 bases. V shed 0 bases and J 6 bases; nucleotides not matched to a gene: 10. The V gene's germline CDR1 is SGHRS and CDR2 YFSETQ. This CDR3 comprises 18 residues. CDR3 sequence: CASSLGTSGSLGPDTQYF. The CDR3 nucleotides read TGCGCCAGCAGCTTGGGGACTAGCGGGAGCCTAGGGCCGGATACGCAGTATTTT.

V and J are TRBV3-1 and TRBJ1-1; 9 positions match TRBD1. Trimming took 4 bases from V and 4 from J; bases not matched to a gene: 4. The CDR3 has 14 amino acids. Germline lookup yields CDR1 LGHDT and CDR2 YNNKEL (reference sequence). The CDR3 nucleotides are TGTGCCAGCAGCCGACTGGGACAGGGCACTGAAGCTTTCTTT. As protein: CASSRLGQGTEAFF.

This clonotype has just a few counts. The chain uses TRBV4-3 and TRBJ2-1, with D hard to call. The V end was cut by 1 base, the J end by 7 bases, with 8 bases between. The CDR3 has 13 amino acids. Germline V gives CDR1 LGHNA, CDR2 YSLEER. The CDR3 coding sequence is TGCGCCAGCAGCCAAGCCTTAGAAAATGAGCAGTTCTTC. Translating it yields CASSQALENEQFF.

V usage is TRBV15 and J usage is TRBJ2-5; TRBD2 aligns across 10 bases. Germline V gives CDR1 LNHNV, CDR2 YYDKDF (reference sequence). The CDR3 covers 16 residues. Trimming cost V 0 bases and J 4 bases; bases outside gene matches: 5. CDR3 loop: CATSRDWLAGAETQYF. DNA of the CDR3: TGTGCCACCAGCAGAGATTGGCTAGCGGGAGCAGAGACCCAGTACTTC. Using reference TRBV15 and TRBJ2-5 for the parts outside the CDR3, the full variable domain is DAMVIQNPRYQVTQFGKPVTLSCSQTLNHNVMYWYQQKSSQAPKLLFHYYDKDFNNEADTPDNFQSRRPNTSFCFLDIRSPGLGDTAMYLCATSRDWLAGAETQYFGPGTRLLVL.

This clonotype was picked up a small number of times. The rearrangement links TRBV6-5 to TRBJ2-3; TRBD2 aligns across 11 bases. This CDR3 has 17 residues. Germline V CDR1 and CDR2: MNHEY, SVGAGI. The ends lost 2 bases at V and 3 bases at J; junction bases unmatched: 7. As DNA, the CDR3 is TGTGCCAGCAGTTACCAAACTAGCGGGAGATCGACAGATACGCAGTATTTT. This codes for CASSYQTSGRSTDTQYF.

This clonotype was observed a handful of times. The chain is built from TRBV12-3 or TRBV12-4 and TRBJ2-1; 9 bases are shared with TRBD2. The trim removed 6 bases at V and 9 bases at J, leaving 9 bases unmatched. This CDR3 is 14 amino acids long. CDR3 in amino acids: CASSQPGLASEQFF. CDR3 nucleotides: TGTGCCAGCAGCCAACCGGGACTAGCTAGTGAGCAGTTCTTC.

This clonotype was seen ten or more times. The junction and the germline gene differ at one end; a read error may be behind it. The rearrangement joins TRBV5-1 to TRBJ2-2; weak D call: TRBD1 (6 bases). CDR1 and CDR2 (germline): SGHRS, YFSETQ. CDR3 size: 15 residues. The CDR3 is CASSLGQTNTGELFF. In nucleotides, the CDR3 is TGTGCCAGCTCACTGGGACAAACGAACACCGGGGAGCTGTTTTTT.

This chain links TRBV9 with TRBJ1-3, with unresolved D. The CDR3 spans 16 residues. Germline V CDR1 and CDR2: SGDLS, YYNGEE. V gave up 4 bases and J gave up 2 bases, with 16 bases separating them. This CDR3 reads CASSSGASPPGNTIYF. CDR3 bases: TGTGCCAGCAGCTCCGGAGCCTCTCCCCCTGGAAACACCATATATTTT.

This clonotype was found a few times. The gene calls are TRBV7-8 and TRBJ1-1; D remains unclear. The CDR3 consists of 16 residues. The V end was cut by 1 base, the J end by 5 bases, with 17 bases between. The germline V gene has CDR1 SGHVS and CDR2 FQNEAQ. CDR3 residues: CASSLVTSRSGTEAFF. The CDR3 region has the DNA TGTGCCAGCAGCTTAGTAACGAGTAGGAGTGGAACTGAAGCTTTCTTT.

The chain employs TRBV5-6 and TRBJ2-2; no clear D gene. Germline CDR1 and CDR2: SGHDT and YYEEEE. The CDR3 is made up of 15 amino acids. With 3 bases removed from V and 3 bases from J, the gap between germline ends came to 12 bases. CDR3 DNA sequence: TGTGCCAGCAGCTCTCTTAGCCCCGACACCGGGGAGCTGTTTTTT. Its translation is CASSSLSPDTGELFF.

This clonotype has more than one count but fewer than ten. This chain connects TRBV7-6 to TRBJ1-1; D is perhaps TRBD1 (5 bases). This CDR3 has 11 residues. In germline, CDR1 is SGHVS, CDR2 FNYEAQ. V lost 5 bases and J lost 6, with 7 bases in between. CDR3 loop: CASSQGAEAFF. The DNA for the CDR3 is TGTGCCAGCAGCCAGGGCGCTGAAGCTTTCTTT.

This chain uses TRBV2 with TRBJ2-1; 7 bases agree with TRBD2. Germline V gene lookup returns CDR1 SNHLY and CDR2 FYNNEI. The junction had 7 bases not matched to a gene; V was cut back by 8 bases and J by 3 bases. CDR3 size: 14 residues. This CDR3 reads CASWGGRIYNEQFF. CDR3 bases: TGTGCCAGCTGGGGGGGGAGGATCTACAATGAGCAGTTCTTC.

V gene TRBV7-6 combines with J gene TRBJ2-7; 9 bases map to TRBD1. V shed 4 bases and J 5 bases; nucleotides not matched to a gene: 12. This CDR3 has 16 amino acids. The germline gives CDR1 SGHVS, CDR2 FNYEAQ. CDR3 sequence: CASSSILGTGHDEQYF. The CDR3 DNA reads TGTGCCAGCAGCTCAATTCTCGGGACAGGGCATGACGAGCAGTACTTC. Variable domain in full (rest from reference TRBV7-6 and TRBJ2-7): GAGVSQSPRYKVTKRGQDVALRCDPISGHVSLYWYRQALGQGPEFLTYFNYEAQQDKSGLPNDRFSAERPEGSISTLTIQRTEQRDSAMYRCASSSILGTGHDEQYFGPGTRLTVT.

This clonotype appeared many times. This chain joins TRBV20-1 and TRBJ1-1; D may be TRBD1 (5 bases). CDR3 length: 16 residues. V lost 8 bases and J lost 1, with 23 bases in between. Germline V lookup: CDR1 DFQATT, CDR2 SNEGSKA (reference sequence). The CDR3 DNA reads TGCAGTACGAGAGGTTTTTCGGAGGGACGGAACACTGAAGCTTTCTTT. Its protein is CSTRGFSEGRNTEAFF.

The table lists this clonotype with many counts. The rearrangement links TRBV7-3 to TRBJ2-7, with 12 nucleotides matching TRBD2. The V gene's germline CDR1 is SGHTA and CDR2 FQGTGA. This CDR3 region has 14 residues. The V segment lost 5 bases and the J segment 4 bases; nucleotides outside the gene matches: 3. The CDR3 DNA reads as TGTGCCAGCAGCCAACTAGCGGGAGGATACGAGCAGTACTTC. Its protein is CASSQLAGGYEQYF.